The rows below give T cell receptor beta chains drawn from one sample of a study of CD8+CD57+ T cells in acquired aplastic anemia. TCRdb passed the reads through MiXCR, listing each CDR3 protein once. Of 150,000 to 200,000 distinct CDR3 sequences in the sample, approximately 51% are singletons; the top ten hold roughly 2.9%. Sequenced input: sorted CD4+, CD8+, or CD8+CD57+ T cells (not recorded which) from PBMCs. The receptors stem from a human donor with aplastic anemia. The CDR3 runs from the conserved cysteine through the conserved F or W. D genes are given only for firm matches. Clone size appears in some rows only: once, few, many, or a class for an expanded clone.

v_call: TRBV7-9; clone_size: many; j_call: TRBJ1-5; d_call: NA; cdr3_nt: TGTGCCAGCAGCTTAGAGGGAACAAATCAGCCCCAGCATTTT; cdr3_aa: CASSLEGTNQPQHF
v_call: TRBV5-1; clone_size: few; j_call: TRBJ1-2; d_call: NA; cdr3_nt: TGCGCCAGCAGCCCCGGGACCGAGGACTATGGCTACACCTTC; cdr3_aa: CASSPGTEDYGYTF
v_call: TRBV19; clone_size: NA; j_call: TRBJ1-1; d_call: NA; cdr3_nt: TGTGCCAGTAGTATACAGCTATCTATGAACACTGAAGCTTTCTTT; cdr3_aa: CASSIQLSMNTEAFF
v_call: TRBV2; clone_size: NA; j_call: TRBJ2-3; d_call: NA; cdr3_nt: TGTGCCAGCATGGGACCCTCCACAGATACGCAGTATTTT; cdr3_aa: CASMGPSTDTQYF
v_call: TRBV7-2; clone_size: few; j_call: TRBJ2-2; d_call: NA; cdr3_nt: TGTGCCAGCAGCTTAGGTCAGAACACCGGGGAGCTGCTTTTT; cdr3_aa: CASSLGQNTGELLF
v_call: TRBV15; clone_size: few; j_call: TRBJ1-2; d_call: TRBD1; cdr3_nt: TGTGCCACCAGCAGAGATCAGGGGGCAGGCTACACCTTC; cdr3_aa: CATSRDQGAGYTF
v_call: TRBV19; clone_size: NA; j_call: TRBJ2-7; d_call: TRBD1; cdr3_nt: TGTGCCAGTAGTGGTCGGGGACAGGGAGCCTACGAGCAGTACTTC; cdr3_aa: CASSGRGQGAYEQYF
v_call: TRBV25-1; clone_size: few; j_call: TRBJ2-2; d_call: NA; cdr3_nt: TGTGCCAGCAGTGATTGGGTAGCTGCGAACACCGGGGAGCTGTTTTTT; cdr3_aa: CASSDWVAANTGELFF
v_call: TRBV10-3; clone_size: NA; j_call: TRBJ2-7; d_call: NA; cdr3_nt: TGTGCCATCAGTGAGTCGGAGGGGGGAGTCTCCTACGAGCAGTACTTC; cdr3_aa: CAISESEGGVSYEQYF
v_call: TRBV28; clone_size: many; j_call: TRBJ2-1; d_call: NA; cdr3_nt: TGTGCCAGCAGTCCCGCGGGCCAGGGGTACAATGAGCAGTTCTTC; cdr3_aa: CASSPAGQGYNEQFF
v_call: TRBV25-1; clone_size: NA; j_call: TRBJ2-1; d_call: NA; cdr3_nt: TGTGCCAGCAGTGGGACAGCCTGGGGCAATGAGCAGTTCTTC; cdr3_aa: CASSGTAWGNEQFF
v_call: TRBV19; clone_size: many; j_call: TRBJ1-5; d_call: TRBD1; cdr3_nt: TGTGCCACCCGGGACAGGCGAGATCAGCCCCAGCATTTT; cdr3_aa: CATRDRRDQPQHF
v_call: TRBV6-2/TRBV6-3; clone_size: NA; j_call: TRBJ2-5; d_call: TRBD2; cdr3_nt: TGTGCCAGCAGTGCCCGCGGGAGGGCCGGGGAGACCCAGTACTTC; cdr3_aa: CASSARGRAGETQYF
v_call: TRBV20-1; clone_size: many; j_call: TRBJ2-5; d_call: NA; cdr3_nt: TGCAGTGCTAGCCGGGACGGACGAAAAGAGACCCAGTACTTC; cdr3_aa: CSASRDGRKETQYF
v_call: TRBV7-2; clone_size: NA; j_call: TRBJ1-6; d_call: NA; cdr3_nt: TGTGCCAGCAGACCCCGCGGGGAAGGGCCCCTCCACTTT; cdr3_aa: CASRPRGEGPLHF
v_call: TRBV12-5; clone_size: NA; j_call: TRBJ1-1; d_call: NA; cdr3_nt: TGTGCTAGTGGTTTGTGGGGACAGAACACTGAAGCTTTCTTT; cdr3_aa: CASGLWGQNTEAFF
v_call: TRBV29-1; clone_size: many; j_call: TRBJ2-1; d_call: TRBD2; cdr3_nt: TGCAGCGCCCGACTAGCGGGAGGCCTAAGCTCCTACAATGAGCAGTTCTTC; cdr3_aa: CSARLAGGLSSYNEQFF
v_call: TRBV19; clone_size: many; j_call: TRBJ2-2; d_call: NA; cdr3_nt: TGTGCCAGTAGGAAGACAGACACGAACACCGGGGAGCTGTTTTTT; cdr3_aa: CASRKTDTNTGELFF
v_call: TRBV18; clone_size: NA; j_call: TRBJ1-2; d_call: NA; cdr3_nt: TGTGCCAGCTCACCCGACGACGGGGGCTACACCTTC; cdr3_aa: CASSPDDGGYTF
v_call: TRBV20-1; clone_size: many; j_call: TRBJ1-5; d_call: TRBD1; cdr3_nt: TGCAGTGCCTTAATACAGGGGGCAGATCAGCCCCAGCATTTT; cdr3_aa: CSALIQGADQPQHF
v_call: TRBV10-2; clone_size: NA; j_call: TRBJ2-7; d_call: TRBD2; cdr3_nt: TGCGCCAGCAGTGAAATAGCGGGCCCTACCTACGAGCAGTACTTC; cdr3_aa: CASSEIAGPTYEQYF
v_call: TRBV10-3; clone_size: NA; j_call: TRBJ2-1; d_call: NA; cdr3_nt: TGTGCCATCCCCGCGGGTTGCGATGAGCAGTTCTTC; cdr3_aa: CAIPAGCDEQFF
v_call: TRBV20-1; clone_size: NA; j_call: TRBJ1-5; d_call: NA; cdr3_nt: TGCAGTGCTAGCCAGCCCCAGCATTTT; cdr3_aa: CSASQPQHF
v_call: TRBV6-1; clone_size: once; j_call: TRBJ1-1; d_call: TRBD1; cdr3_nt: TGTCCCAGCAGTGAACAGGGGGGGAGCACTGAAGCTTTCTTT; cdr3_aa: CPSSEQGGSTEAFF
v_call: TRBV4-2; clone_size: NA; j_call: TRBJ1-3; d_call: NA; cdr3_nt: TGTGCCAGCAGCCAAGATCTGACTAACTCTGGAAACACCATATATTTT; cdr3_aa: CASSQDLTNSGNTIYF
v_call: TRBV4-2; clone_size: NA; j_call: TRBJ2-2; d_call: NA; cdr3_nt: TGTGCCAGCAGCCGGATCGCTCAGGCCGCCGTTGGGGAGCTGTTTTTT; cdr3_aa: CASSRIAQAAVGELFF
v_call: TRBV10-3; clone_size: NA; j_call: TRBJ1-5; d_call: TRBD1; cdr3_nt: TGTGCCATCAGTGGGGTACAGGGGGAGACCCAGCATTTT; cdr3_aa: CAISGVQGETQHF
v_call: TRBV15; clone_size: NA; j_call: TRBJ2-5; d_call: NA; cdr3_nt: TGTGCCACCAGCAGAGGGTCAGACGAAGAGGCCCAGTACTTC; cdr3_aa: CATSRGSDEEAQYF